The present T cell receptor beta chain was sequenced within a study of T cells after posttransplantation cyclophosphamide. The germline gives CDR1 SGHRS, CDR2 YFSETQ. The V and J ends lost 0 bases and 4 bases, in that order; junction bases with no gene match: 5. This CDR3 contains 17 residues. Study-wide results and caveats: Recipient CMV seropositivity and CMV reactivation strongly tracked TRB clonality.

As regards this clone: Its antigen is not identified.

The naive gate required viable CD3+CD4+ or CD3+CD8+ cells with CCR7+CD45RA+CD45RO-CD95-CD27+CD28+ phenotype. Method: immunoSEQ multiplex PCR; TCRdb's copy keeps in-frame clones and lacks some. This table holds about 32,000 clones, 90% to 95% found once. This rearrangement joins TRBV5-1 to TRBJ2-1; 12 nucleotides align to TRBD2. The material sequenced was naive CD4+ T cells sorted from blood. The sequence derives from a man aged 25-45 years in good health and a related stem cell transplant donor. CDR3 in amino acids: CASSLAPSGGGYNEQFF. The CDR3 DNA sequence: TGCGCCAGCAGCTTGGCCCCTAGCGGGGGGGGGTACAATGAGCAGTTCTTC.